This T cell receptor beta chain was profiled in a study of cytomegalovirus exposure and HLA in healthy donors. Study-wide results and limits: TRBV6-2, TRBV6-3 and other indistinguishable V segments were excluded.

As to this clone: Its antigen is not identified.

Primers: 60 Vbeta forward and 13 Jbeta reverse. Libraries were prepared by immunoSEQ multiplex PCR; TCRdb keeps only in-frame clonotypes and omits some of them. The table has about 140,000 clones, about 80% seen once. Germline V CDR1 and CDR2: LNHDA, SQIVND (reference sequence). V was clipped by 5 bases and J by 0 bases; unmatched bases: 5. The CDR3 is made up of 16 amino acids. V is TRBV19 and J is TRBJ1-3; TRBD1 agrees at 9 bases. The receptor comes from a woman between 40 and 55 years old in good health and CMV-seronegative. The specimen sequenced was PBMCs. Here the CDR3 DNA reads TGTGCCAGTAGTGGACAGGGGCTCATCTCTGGAAACACCATATATTTT. It translates to CASSGQGLISGNTIYF.